The rows below give T cell receptor beta chains drawn from one sample of a study of CD8 T cells in Susac syndrome. MiXCR, applied by TCRdb to the immunoSEQ multiplex PCR reads, yields one record per CDR3 protein. There are roughly 110,000 distinct CDR3 sequences in the sample; around 90% occur only once, and 0.13% to 0.15% lies in the top ten. The sample comprised CD4+ T cells from PBMCs. These receptor sequences come from a human donor in good health. The CDR3 runs from the conserved cysteine through the conserved F or W. A D gene is named only where the DNA matches it firmly.

TRBV30,TRBD2,TRBJ2-1,TGTGCCTGGGGTAGCGGGGGCGGGGATGAGCAGTTCTTC,CAWGSGGGDEQFF
TRBV3-1,TRBD1,TRBJ1-2,TGTGCCAGCAGCTGGACAGGGAGTAAAGGCTACACCTTC,CASSWTGSKGYTF
TRBV4-3,.,TRBJ2-1,TGCGCCAGCAGCCCAGGCGGGTGGGCATACGAGCAGTTCTTC,CASSPGGWAYEQFF
TRBV4-3,.,TRBJ2-5,TGCGCCAGCAGCCAAGGATCTTTCGGGAGAGACCAGTACTTC,CASSQGSFGRDQYF
TRBV6-2/TRBV6-3,.,TRBJ2-7,TGTGCCAGCAGCCGCAGGGGCCACGAGCAGTACTTC,CASSRRGHEQYF
TRBV7-8,.,TRBJ2-3,TGTGCCAGCGCCTCTAGGGATACGCAGTATTTT,CASASRDTQYF
TRBV18,.,TRBJ1-1,TGTGCCAGCTCACAGGGTGTCGGCACTGAAGCTTTCTTT,CASSQGVGTEAFF
TRBV7-2,.,TRBJ2-3,TGTGCCAGCAGCGCGGGACAGCGGATAGATACGCAGTATTTT,CASSAGQRIDTQYF
TRBV7-9,.,TRBJ1-4,TGTGCCAGCAGCTTAGGGGGTTCCAGGGCAACTAATGAAAAACTGTTTTTT,CASSLGGSRATNEKLFF
TRBV20-1,.,TRBJ1-1,TGCAGTGCTAGAGATTTTGGGGGAGCGAACACTGAAGCTTTCTTT,CSARDFGGANTEAFF
TRBV11-2,.,TRBJ2-7,TGTGCCAGCAACAACCCCGGGGCGGACTACGAGCAGTACTTC,CASNNPGADYEQYF
TRBV20-1,.,TRBJ2-7,TGCAGTGCAAACGGGGGCTTGACCTACGAGCAGTACTTC,CSANGGLTYEQYF
TRBV3-1,TRBD1,TRBJ1-1,TGTGCCAGCAGCCGAGTTGGGACAGTTAACACTGAAGCTTTCTTT,CASSRVGTVNTEAFF
TRBV29-1,TRBD1,TRBJ1-1,TGCAGCGTTGCCGACAGGGCGGCCACTGAAGCTTTCTTT,CSVADRAATEAFF
TRBV5-1,.,TRBJ2-1,TGCGCCAGCAGCCCGGTACCCCGGCTAAGCGGTGATCCCAATGAGCAGTTCTTC,CASSPVPRLSGDPNEQFF
TRBV29-1,TRBD1,TRBJ1-2,TGCAGCGTTCCTACGACAGGGGGGAACTATGGCTACACCTTC,CSVPTTGGNYGYTF